This T cell receptor beta chain was found in a study of T cell repertoires in cytomegalovirus infection. General study points: The study identified carriers of CMV plus the relevant HLA from cumulative public TCR beta family frequency.

Germline CDR1 MNHEY, CDR2 SMNVEV (reference sequence). The CDR3 has 15 residues. Trimming at V came to 5 bases and at J to 8 bases, leaving 9 bases not matched to a gene. TCRdb passed the reads through MiXCR, listing each CDR3 protein once. This table holds about 78,000 distinct CDR3 sequences, approximately 42% found once. The count of this clonotype is one. Its antigen remains unidentified. The receptor's source is a human donor in good health (CMV status not recorded). Some clones in this sample may be carry-over from other donors' samples. Sequences were derived from CD8+ T cells from cultured PBMCs, sampled from culture after CMV antigen stimulation. The gene calls are TRBV27 and TRBJ1-4, with TRBD1 matching 9 bases. The CDR3 coding sequence is TGTGCCAGCAGTACCCGGGACAGGGAGGGAGAAAAACTGTTTTTT. Translated: CASSTRDREGEKLFF.